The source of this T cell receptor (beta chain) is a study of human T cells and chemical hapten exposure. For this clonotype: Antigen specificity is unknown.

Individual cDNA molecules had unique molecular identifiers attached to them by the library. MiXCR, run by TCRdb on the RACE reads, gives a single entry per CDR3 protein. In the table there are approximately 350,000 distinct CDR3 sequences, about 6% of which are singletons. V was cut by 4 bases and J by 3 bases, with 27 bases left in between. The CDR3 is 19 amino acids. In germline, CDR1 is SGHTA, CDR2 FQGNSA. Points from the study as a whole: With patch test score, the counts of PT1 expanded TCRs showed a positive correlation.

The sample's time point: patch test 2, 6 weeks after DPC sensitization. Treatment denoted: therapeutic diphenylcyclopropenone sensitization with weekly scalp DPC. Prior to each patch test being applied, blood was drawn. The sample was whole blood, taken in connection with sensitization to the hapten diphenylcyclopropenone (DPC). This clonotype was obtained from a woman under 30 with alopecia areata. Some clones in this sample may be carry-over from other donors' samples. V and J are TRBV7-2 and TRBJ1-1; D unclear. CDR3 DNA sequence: TGTGCCAGCAGCTCCGCCGGGAGGACCTTAAAGCCGAGTGACACTGAAGCTTTCTTT. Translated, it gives CASSSAGRTLKPSDTEAFF.